This passage covers 23 T cell receptor beta chains from one sample sequenced in a study of control samples from healthy donors and cancer patients. Sequencing used immunoSEQ multiplex PCR; TCRdb keeps in-frame clones, though not all of them. Here the sample spans roughly 130,000 clones, 80% to 95% being singletons. The sequencing sample was made of blood. The receptors come from a young man in good health.

The genes are TRBV6-4 and TRBJ1-6; D unclear. The CDR3 has 13 residues. The germline gives CDR1 MRHNA, CDR2 SNTAGT. The V end lost 3 bases, the J end lost 5 bases, and 5 bases lay between the germline ends. The CDR3 DNA sequence: TGTGCCAGCAGTGATTCAGATAATTCACCCCTCCACTTT. This translates into CASSDSDNSPLHF.

For this clone: At the DNA level, this CDR3 is encoded by other sequences in the same sample as well. The rearrangement uses TRBV19 and TRBJ2-1; the match to TRBD2 covers 7 bases. Germline V gene sequence: CDR1 LNHDA, CDR2 SQIVND (reference sequence). The CDR3 runs to 13 residues. V dropped 3 bases and J dropped 7; count of bases not matched to a gene: 3. This CDR3 is CASSIGGVNEQFF. CDR3 DNA: TGTGCCAGTAGTATTGGGGGGGTGAATGAGCAGTTCTTC.

The chain combines TRBV3-1 (or the pseudogene TRBV3-2) with TRBJ2-3; the match to TRBD2 covers 10 bases. V lost 5 bases and J lost 2; bases outside the gene matches: 7. The CDR3 is 16 amino acids. Germline V gene data show CDR1 as LGHDT and CDR2 as YNNKEL (reference sequence). CDR3 nucleotides: TGTGCCAGCAGCGCAGGACTAGCGGACCTCACAGATACGCAGTATTTT. It translates to CASSAGLADLTDTQYF.

V and J are TRBV7-2 and TRBJ1-1; D unresolved. Trimming removed 5 bases from V and 7 bases from J, with 17 bases in between. The CDR3 loop spans 14 amino acids. Germline assignment: CDR1 SGHTA and CDR2 FQGNSA. The CDR3 is CASSPQWGGGEAFF. CDR3 coding DNA: TGTGCCAGCAGCCCCCAGTGGGGTGGTGGTGAAGCTTTCTTT.

J is TRBJ2-7 and V is TRBV11-2; D perhaps matches TRBD2 (6 bases). V lost 3 bases to trimming and J lost 6 bases, with 15 bases between them. Germline V gene sequence: CDR1 SGHAT, CDR2 FQNNGV. CDR3 length: 14 residues. CDR3 in DNA: TGTGCCAGCAGCTTGGAACGGGTGGGGGGCGAGCAGTACTTC. Translating gives CASSLERVGGEQYF.

The V and J genes are TRBV5-6 and TRBJ2-4; perhaps TRBD2 as D (5 bases). V was shortened by 0 bases and J by 8 bases, with 15 bases between the two germline ends. The CDR3 is 15 residues long. CDR1 and CDR2 (germline): SGHDT, YYEEEE. The CDR3 here is CASSLAEGGRYIQYF. As DNA, the CDR3 is TGTGCCAGCAGCTTGGCCGAGGGCGGTAGGTACATTCAGTACTTC.

The chain recombines TRBV10-3 with TRBJ2-1; 13 bases agree with TRBD2. This CDR3 has 16 residues. Germline V gives CDR1 ENHRY, CDR2 SYGVKD. V lost 5 bases and J lost 6; bases outside the gene matches: 7. For the CDR3, the DNA is TGTGCCATCAGTCGAGGACTAGCGGGAGAAGTCAATGAGCAGTTCTTC. Protein product: CAISRGLAGEVNEQFF.

Details on this clone: In the same sample, other DNA sequences code for this CDR3. V gene TRBV5-4 combines with J gene TRBJ2-5; D gene uncertain. With 0 bases removed from V and 5 bases from J, the gap between germline ends came to 2 bases. The CDR3 runs 11 residues. Germline V CDR1 and CDR2: SGHNT, YYREEE (reference sequence). The CDR3, as DNA: TGTGCCAGCAGCTTGGCGGAGACCCAGTACTTC. This encodes CASSLAETQYF.

V gene TRBV28 combines with J gene TRBJ1-3; D is undetermined. Germline lookup yields CDR1 MDHEN and CDR2 SYDVKM. The CDR3 is 16 amino acids. The germline V and J ends were trimmed by 1 base and 4 bases, with 14 bases remaining between them. This CDR3 reads CASSLSHAALGNTIYF. The DNA for the CDR3 is TGTGCCAGCAGTTTATCACACGCCGCATTAGGAAACACCATATATTTT.

The chain has TRBV19 and TRBJ2-2; 7 bases agree with TRBD2. This CDR3 contains 15 residues. The ends lost 7 bases at V and 6 bases at J; junction bases unmatched: 11. The germline V gene has CDR1 LNHDA and CDR2 SQIVND (reference sequence). The CDR3 nucleotides are TGTGCCAGTACCCTAGGGGACTATTCCTCCGGGGAGCTGTTTTTT. This translates into CASTLGDYSSGELFF. The whole variable domain, filled in from reference TRBV19 and TRBJ2-2, reads DGGITQSPKYLFRKEGQNVTLSCEQNLNHDAMYWYRQDPGQGLRLIYYSQIVNDFQKGDIAEGYSVSREKKESFPLTVTSAQKNPTAFYLCASTLGDYSSGELFFGEGSRLTVL.

The rearrangement uses TRBV7-2 and TRBJ1-1, with D possibly matching TRBD1 (5 bases). With 5 bases removed from V and 4 bases from J, the gap between germline ends came to 14 bases. Germline V gene data show CDR1 as SGHTA and CDR2 as FQGNSA. The CDR3 is 14 amino acids. In DNA form, the CDR3 reads TGTGCCAGCAGCCAAATGACAGTCGGCACTGAAGCTTTCTTT. It encodes CASSQMTVGTEAFF. Complete variable domain (other parts from reference TRBV7-2 and TRBJ1-1): GAGVSQSPSNKVTEKGKDVELRCDPISGHTALYWYRQSLGQGLEFLIYFQGNSAPDKSGLPSDRFSAERTGGSVSTLTIQRTQQEDSAVYLCASSQMTVGTEAFFGQGTRLTVV.

This chain links TRBV4-1 with TRBJ1-2; no clear D gene. Germline CDR1 reads MGHRA; CDR2 reads YSYEKL. Trimming left V 1 base short and J 3 bases short, with 9 bases between. CDR3 size: 14 residues. CDR3 region: CASSQALGYYGYTF. The CDR3 DNA reads as TGCGCCAGCAGCCAAGCTCTGGGTTACTATGGCTACACCTTC.

Written as DNA, the CDR3 is TGCGCCAGCAGCCTACAAGACGGCGGTTACGAGCAGTACTTC. Protein product: CASSLQDGGYEQYF. The chain employs TRBV4-1 and TRBJ2-7; D not resolved. The CDR3 spans 14 residues. V was trimmed by 4 bases and J by 4 bases, leaving 14 bases between them. Per germline, CDR1 MGHRA and CDR2 YSYEKL.

The chain is built from TRBV9 and TRBJ1-1; the D is unclear. The germline CDR1 and CDR2 sequences are SGDLS and YYNGEE. The CDR3 contains 14 residues. V gave up 0 bases and J gave up 6 bases, with 12 bases separating them. CDR3 residues: CASSVEGHGAEAFF. The CDR3 DNA sequence: TGTGCCAGCAGCGTAGAGGGCCATGGGGCTGAAGCTTTCTTT.

The CDR3 DNA follows: TGTGCCAGCAGCTTGGCTCAGGGGCAAGCTAACTATGGCTACACCTTC. It yields the protein CASSLAQGQANYGYTF. The chain employs TRBV5-6 and TRBJ1-2; the D gene is possibly TRBD1 (6 bases). V gave up 0 bases and J gave up 0 bases, with 12 bases separating them. CDR1 is SGHDT and CDR2 is YYEEEE in the germline V gene. The CDR3 runs 16 residues.

The chain links TRBV11-1 to TRBJ2-5; 9 bases match TRBD2. This CDR3 region has 15 residues. CDR1 is SGHAT and CDR2 is FQDESV in the germline V gene (reference sequence). With 7 bases clipped from V and 2 bases from J, the junction kept 8 bases outside the gene matches. CDR3 residues: CASTRRGGQQETQYF. The CDR3 bases are TGTGCCAGCACCCGGCGGGGGGGCCAACAAGAGACCCAGTACTTC.

DNA of the CDR3: TGTGCCAGCAGTTTACCACAGGGAGTGAGTTACGAGCAGTACTTC. This encodes CASSLPQGVSYEQYF. J is TRBJ2-7 and V is TRBV28; possible D gene TRBD1, 6 bases. The V gene lost 2 bases and the J gene lost 4 bases, with 15 bases spanning the gap. The CDR3 contains 15 residues. Germline V CDR1 and CDR2: MDHEN, SYDVKM.

The chain recombines TRBV9 with TRBJ1-4; D gene uncertain. The ends were cut back, 3 bases at V and 4 bases at J, with 19 bases in the middle. CDR3 length: 17 residues. Germline V gives CDR1 SGDLS, CDR2 YYNGEE. CDR3: CASSARSEGFLNEKLFF. The CDR3 region has the DNA TGTGCCAGCAGCGCGAGGAGTGAGGGATTCCTTAATGAAAAACTGTTTTTT.

The gene calls are TRBV5-6 and TRBJ2-2, with 11 bases identical to TRBD2. The CDR3 has 16 amino acids. V gave up 1 base and J gave up 6 bases; unmatched junction bases: 5. In germline, CDR1 is SGHDT, CDR2 YYEEEE. The CDR3 DNA sequence: TGTGCCAGCAGCTTGACTAGCGGGAGCAGGGCCGGGGAGCTGTTTTTT. Amino acids: CASSLTSGSRAGELFF.

The CDR3 here is CASSLDGTSVGKNIQYF. CDR3 in DNA: TGTGCCAGCAGCTTAGATGGGACTAGCGTCGGCAAAAACATTCAGTACTTC. The chain combines TRBV11-2 with TRBJ2-4; 10 bases map to TRBD2. The CDR3 contains 17 residues. Trimming removed 0 bases from V and 3 bases from J; junction bases left unmatched: 5. Germline-derived CDR1 and CDR2 are SGHAT and FQNNGV. The complete variable domain, with remaining parts taken from reference TRBV11-2 and TRBJ2-4, reads EAGVAQSPRYKIIEKRQSVAFWCNPISGHATLYWYQQILGQGPKLLIQFQNNGVVDDSQLPKDRFSAERLKGVDSTLKIQPAKLEDSAVYLCASSLDGTSVGKNIQYFGAGTRLSVL.

This chain links TRBV9 with TRBJ1-2; D gene ambiguous. V lost 3 bases and J lost 0, with 12 bases in between. The CDR3 spans 15 residues. Germline lookup yields CDR1 SGDLS and CDR2 YYNGEE. CDR3 coding DNA: TGTGCCAGCAGCGACGGGGAGGGAGCTAACTATGGCTACACCTTC. Its protein product is CASSDGEGANYGYTF.

The chain uses TRBV29-1 and TRBJ1-2; D is uncertain. V was trimmed by 1 base and J by 6 bases, leaving 9 bases between them. The CDR3 consists of 12 residues. Germline lookup yields CDR1 SQVTM and CDR2 ANQGSEA. The CDR3 nucleotides read TGCAGCGTTGAAGGTGGCCAGGATGGCTACACCTTC. Translating gives CSVEGGQDGYTF. The full variable domain, completed using reference TRBV29-1 and TRBJ1-2, is SAVISQKPSRDICQRGTSLTIQCQVDSQVTMMFWYRQQPGQSLTLIATANQGSEATYESGFVIDKFPISRPNLTFSTLTVSNMSPEDSSIYLCSVEGGQDGYTFGSGTRLTVV.

The chain uses TRBV11-3 and TRBJ2-5; 9 bases fit TRBD1. Germline V gene data show CDR1 as SGHNT and CDR2 as YENEEA. V lost 5 bases, J lost 2 bases, and 9 bases stayed unmatched. This CDR3 region has 16 residues. The CDR3 region is CASSIWTGALQETQYF. Written as DNA, the CDR3 is TGTGCCAGCAGCATATGGACAGGGGCACTACAAGAGACCCAGTACTTC. The full variable domain, completed using reference TRBV11-3 and TRBJ2-5, is EAGVVQSPRYKIIEKKQPVAFWCNPISGHNTLYWYLQNLGQGPELLIRYENEEAVDDSQLPKDRFSAERLKGVDSTLKIQPAELGDSAVYLCASSIWTGALQETQYFGPGTRLLVL.